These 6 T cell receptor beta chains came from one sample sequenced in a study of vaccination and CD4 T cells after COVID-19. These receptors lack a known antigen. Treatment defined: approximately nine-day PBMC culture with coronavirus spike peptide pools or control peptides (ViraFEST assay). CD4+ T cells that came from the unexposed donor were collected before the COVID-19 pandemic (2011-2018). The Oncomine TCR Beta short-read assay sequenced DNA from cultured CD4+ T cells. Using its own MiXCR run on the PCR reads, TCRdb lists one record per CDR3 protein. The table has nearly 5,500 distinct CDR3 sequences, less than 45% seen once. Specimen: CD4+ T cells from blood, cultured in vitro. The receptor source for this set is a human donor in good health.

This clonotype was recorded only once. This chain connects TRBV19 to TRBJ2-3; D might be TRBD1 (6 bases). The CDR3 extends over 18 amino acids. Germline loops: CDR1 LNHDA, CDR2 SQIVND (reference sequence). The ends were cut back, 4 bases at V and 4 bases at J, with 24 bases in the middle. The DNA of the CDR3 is TGTGCCAGTAGTACCCCCCCTCAGGGGATAAGAAGATCAGATACGCAGTATTTT. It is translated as CASSTPPQGIRRSDTQYF.

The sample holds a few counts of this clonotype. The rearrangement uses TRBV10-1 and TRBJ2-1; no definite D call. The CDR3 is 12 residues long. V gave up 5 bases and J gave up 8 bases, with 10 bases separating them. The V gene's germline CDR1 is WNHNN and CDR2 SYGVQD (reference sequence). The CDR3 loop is CASSHSSDEQFF. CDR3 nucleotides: TGCGCCAGCAGTCATAGCAGCGATGAGCAGTTCTTC.

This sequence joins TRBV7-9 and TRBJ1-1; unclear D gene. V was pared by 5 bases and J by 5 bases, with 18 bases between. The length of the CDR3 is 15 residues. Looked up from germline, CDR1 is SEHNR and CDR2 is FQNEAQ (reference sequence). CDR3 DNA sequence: TGTGCCAGCAGCCGTAGCTCCGCCGTGGGAACTGAAGCTTTCTTT. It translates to CASSRSSAVGTEAFF.

The CDR3 region has the DNA TGTGCCAGCAGTTTATCGATTAGCTCCTACAATGAGCAGTTCTTC. It translates to CASSLSISSYNEQFF. The rearrangement joins TRBV27 to TRBJ2-1; D not resolved. The germline V and J ends were trimmed by 0 bases and 0 bases, with 6 bases remaining between them. The CDR3 covers 15 residues. The germline V gene encodes CDR1 MNHEY and CDR2 SMNVEV (reference sequence).

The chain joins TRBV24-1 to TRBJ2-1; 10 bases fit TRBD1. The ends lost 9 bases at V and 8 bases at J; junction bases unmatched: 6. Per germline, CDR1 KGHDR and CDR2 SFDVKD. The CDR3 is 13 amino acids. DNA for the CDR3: TGTGCCACCGGACAGGGGGTAATGGATGAGCAGTTCTTC. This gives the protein CATGQGVMDEQFF.

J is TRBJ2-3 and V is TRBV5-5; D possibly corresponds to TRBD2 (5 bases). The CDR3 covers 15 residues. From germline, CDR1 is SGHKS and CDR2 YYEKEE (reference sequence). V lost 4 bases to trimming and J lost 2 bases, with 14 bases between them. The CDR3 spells CASSQGLINTDTQYF. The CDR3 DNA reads TGTGCCAGCAGCCAAGGACTTATAAACACAGATACGCAGTATTTT.